This T cell receptor (beta chain) derives from a study of T-cell memory formation after mild COVID-19. The germline V and J ends were trimmed by 3 bases and 7 bases, with 9 bases remaining between them. CDR3 size: 13 residues. The sample holds a few counts of this clonotype. TCRdb independently ran MiXCR on the 5' RACE reads; one entry per CDR3 protein. The sample includes 250,000 to 300,000 distinct CDR3 sequences, around 15% of them seen just once. The chain links TRBV12-3 or TRBV12-4 to TRBJ1-4, with D perhaps matching TRBD1 (5 bases). The sequencing input was PBMCs or a T cell subset sorted from them (not recorded which). The clonotype was recovered from a man in his late teens or twenties who had mild COVID-19 (a few samples of this study predate the infection). Cell type and time point are not known. The CDR3 region is CASSFEGPEKLFF. The CDR3 DNA reads TGTGCCAGCAGTTTTGAGGGGCCTGAAAAACTGTTTTTT.